This entry lists 12 T cell receptor beta chains sequenced from one sample in a study of T-cell reconstitution after alpha-beta-depleted transplantation in children. Unique molecular identifiers were used to barcode this TCRbeta library. Via MiXCR, TCRdb re-called the PCR reads, giving one row per CDR3 protein. The sample has 250,000 to 350,000 distinct CDR3 sequences; more than 9% are singletons. Sample: PBMCs from the stem cell graft donor, taken from the stem cell graft. The receptors come from a human donor who donated a stem cell graft to a child with SCID.

V and J are TRBV5-8 and TRBJ2-3; D is perhaps TRBD2 (5 bases). CDR3 length: 15 residues. The V end was cut by 5 bases, the J end by 1 base, with 14 bases between. Per the germline V gene, CDR1 is SGHTS and CDR2 is YDEGEE. The CDR3 spells CASSSGSFGTDTQYF. In nucleotides, the CDR3 is TGTGCCAGCAGTTCGGGGAGTTTCGGCACAGATACGCAGTATTTT. Looking up the rest from reference TRBV5-8 and TRBJ2-3 gives the full variable domain: EAGVTQSPTHLIKTRGQQATLRCSPISGHTSVYWYQQALGLGLQFLLWYDEGEERNRGNFPPRFSGRQFPNYSSELNVNALELEDSALYLCASSSGSFGTDTQYFGPGTRLTVL.

J is TRBJ1-1 and V is TRBV29-1; no clear D. Trimming took 8 bases from V and 0 from J, leaving 10 bases between them. Germline V CDR1 and CDR2: SQVTM, ANQGSEA. This CDR3 has 12 residues. CDR3 DNA sequence: TGCAGCACCGGAGCGTTGAACACTGAAGCTTTCTTT. Its translation is CSTGALNTEAFF.

The chain employs TRBV18 and TRBJ2-6; the D gene is possibly TRBD1 (6 bases). Germline V CDR1 and CDR2: KGHSH, LQKENI. The CDR3 consists of 17 residues. V lost 3 bases to trimming and J lost 0 bases, with 12 bases between them. In DNA form, the CDR3 reads TGTGCCAGCTCACCCGCGGACAGTAACTCTGGGGCCAACGTCCTGACTTTC. Translating gives CASSPADSNSGANVLTF.

This clonotype was seen repeatedly, ten times or more. The genes are TRBV7-8 and TRBJ1-1, with a possible D match to TRBD1 (6 bases). The CDR3 covers 16 residues. V was trimmed by 3 bases and J by 3 bases, leaving 17 bases between them. CDR1 SGHVS and CDR2 FQNEAQ come from the germline V gene. The CDR3 loop reads CASSFWGASLDTEAFF. DNA for the CDR3: TGTGCCAGCAGCTTCTGGGGGGCCTCTCTTGACACTGAAGCTTTCTTT.

In its sample, this clonotype was seen a few times. V gene TRBV18 combines with J gene TRBJ2-3, with 7 positions matching TRBD2. J lost 3 bases, V lost 3 bases, and 6 bases had no gene match. The CDR3 extends over 15 amino acids. Germline loops: CDR1 KGHSH, CDR2 LQKENI. CDR3 amino acids: CASSPLGGLTDTQYF. The CDR3 bases are TGTGCCAGCTCACCCCTCGGGGGGTTGACAGATACGCAGTATTTT.

The V and J genes are TRBV12-5 and TRBJ2-2; 8 nucleotides match TRBD1. V shed 2 bases, J shed 1 base, and the junction held 6 bases outside the gene matches. Germline V gene lookup returns CDR1 LGHNT and CDR2 FRNRAP. The CDR3 runs 17 residues. CDR3 loop: CASGLMEGQVNTGELFF. In DNA, the CDR3 is TGTGCTAGTGGTTTGATGGAGGGACAGGTGAACACCGGGGAGCTGTTTTTT.

This clonotype was recorded many times. The chain couples TRBV27 to TRBJ2-2; the D call may be TRBD1 or TRBD2 (6 bases each). Between the trimmed V and J ends, which lost 10 bases and 0 bases, there was a span of 15 bases. The CDR3 has 15 residues. Germline CDR1 is MNHEY and CDR2 is SMNVEV (reference sequence). The CDR3 DNA reads TGTGCCACCACCTTGGGGGGCCCGAACACCGGGGAGCTGTTTTTT. It encodes CATTLGGPNTGELFF.

This clonotype was counted at least ten times. This chain connects TRBV4-1 to TRBJ2-6; no clear D gene. With 1 base removed from V and 1 base from J, the gap between germline ends came to 8 bases. Looked up from germline, CDR1 is MGHRA and CDR2 is YSYEKL. The CDR3 length is 16 residues. The CDR3 DNA reads as TGCGCCAGCAGCCAAGGATCACAGTCTGGGGCCAACGTCCTGACTTTC. Amino acids: CASSQGSQSGANVLTF.

The chain joins TRBV5-1 to TRBJ1-6; 7 bases are a match to TRBD1. Germline values: CDR1 SGHRS, CDR2 YFSETQ. After removal of 4 bases from V and 5 bases from J, the junction contained 6 bases not matched to a gene. The CDR3 loop spans 15 amino acids. The DNA of the CDR3 is TGCGCCAGCAGCCCTGGGACAGCGGATAATTCACCCCTCCACTTT. This encodes CASSPGTADNSPLHF.

The chain combines TRBV12-3 or TRBV12-4 with TRBJ1-1; D remains ambiguous. V was trimmed by 8 bases and J by 5 bases, leaving 15 bases between them. The CDR3 covers 13 residues. CDR3 in amino acids: CASHAGLWTEAFF. Written as DNA, the CDR3 is TGTGCCAGCCACGCAGGACTTTGGACTGAAGCTTTCTTT.

The V gene is TRBV20-1, the J gene TRBJ2-5; D gene ambiguous. CDR1 and CDR2 (germline): DFQATT, SNEGSKA (reference sequence). This CDR3 region has 13 residues. V gave up 3 bases and J gave up 5 bases, with 13 bases separating them. The CDR3 here is CSASLLVGETQYF. CDR3 in DNA: TGCAGTGCTAGTCTCCTAGTCGGGGAGACCCAGTACTTC.

The chain has TRBV12-3 or TRBV12-4 and TRBJ1-2; the match to TRBD1 covers 9 bases. The CDR3 has 13 amino acids. The V and J ends lost 5 bases and 8 bases, in that order; junction bases with no gene match: 6. DNA of the CDR3: TGTGCCAGCAGTGAACAGGGGGCAAGGGGCTACACCTTC. It codes for CASSEQGARGYTF.